This T cell receptor (beta chain) stems from a study of blood T cell repertoires in COVID-19. Study context: Researchers got acute and convalescent COVID-19 samples from the United States, Italy and Spain. PBMCs, B-cell-depleted T cells, or T cells were the source of the cDNA or gDNA that made up the material.

In its sample, this clone was seen a few times. Germline loops: CDR1 KGHSH, CDR2 LQKENI. The CDR3 spans 15 residues. After removal of 5 bases from V and 3 bases from J, the junction contained 8 bases not matched to a gene. Profiling relied on immunoSEQ multiplex PCR, and the TCRdb table lists in-frame clones only, not all of them. This table has approximately 170,000 clones, approximately 88% appearing once. Allocation to cohorts depended on clinical history reported by the participants. The chain couples TRBV18 to TRBJ2-7; 9 bases map to TRBD2. This TCR came from a young woman who had recovered from COVID-19. Material for sequencing was PBMCs or T cells enriched from blood (not recorded which). This CDR3 reads CASSIRGSGSYEQYF. CDR3 coding DNA: TGTGCCAGCTCAATCCGGGGTAGCGGGAGCTACGAGCAGTACTTC.